The 12 T cell receptor beta chains below come from one sample, sequenced in a study of T cells expressing NK-cell markers. TCRdb re-called the 5' RACE reads, yielding one record per CDR3 amino acid sequence without DNA. The sample's table shows approximately 550,000 distinct CDR3 sequences. The sample was blood T cells: a sorted CD56 or NKG2C T cell subset, CD4+ or CD8+ T cells, or bulk PBMC T cells (not recorded which). The receptors originated from a man aged 18 to 30 in good health.

The chain recombines TRBV7-9 with TRBJ1-6. The CDR3 runs to 14 residues. Germline CDR1 reads SEHNR; CDR2 reads FQNEAQ (reference sequence). The CDR3 protein is CASSLVSAGSPLHF. The full variable domain, its missing parts supplied by reference TRBV7-9 and TRBJ1-6, is DTGVSQNPRHKITKRGQNVTFRCDPISEHNRLYWYRQTLGQGPEFLTYFQNEAQLEKSRLLSDRFSAERPKGSFSTLEIQRTEQGDSAMYLCASSLVSAGSPLHFGNGTRLTVT.

This sequence joins TRBV6-1 and TRBJ2-3. The CDR3 sequence is 15 residues long. Germline values: CDR1 MNHNS, CDR2 SASEGT. CDR3 region: CASSENLWSGDTQYF.

J is TRBJ2-7 and V is TRBV12-3 or TRBV12-4; the D call of TRBD1 rests on TCRdb alone, since no DNA is present to check it. The CDR3 loop spans 16 amino acids. The CDR3 sequence is CASSPRLTGSSYEQYF.

The chain has TRBV11-2 and TRBJ2-1; the TCRdb call, TRBD1, lacks DNA for checking. The CDR3 runs 15 residues. Germline V CDR1 and CDR2: SGHAT, FQNNGV. This CDR3 is CASSLGEGQYNEQFF.

V and J are TRBV5-1 and TRBJ2-1; TCRdb indicates TRBD2, and absent DNA this call remains unverified. This CDR3 comprises 16 residues. The germline CDR1 and CDR2 sequences are SGHRS and YFSETQ. This CDR3 reads CASSLTSGRASHEQFF. Full variable domain (remainder filled in from reference TRBV5-1 and TRBJ2-1): KAGVTQTPRYLIKTRGQQVTLSCSPISGHRSVSWYQQTPGQGLQFLFEYFSETQRNKGNFPGRFSGRQFSNSRSEMNVSTLELGDSALYLCASSLTSGRASHEQFFGPGTRLTVL.

This chain links TRBV29-1 with TRBJ1-1. Germline V gives CDR1 SQVTM, CDR2 ANQGSEA. The CDR3 is made up of 12 amino acids. CDR3 protein: CSGLKPNTEAFF.

The chain combines TRBV29-1 with TRBJ1-1. The CDR3 contains 13 residues. Germline assignment: CDR1 SQVTM and CDR2 ANQGSEA. This chain's CDR3 is CSVAYRRQEGAFF.

The chain combines TRBV5-1 with TRBJ2-2; TCRdb proposes TRBD2, but this gene call is untestable without DNA. Germline CDR1 reads SGHRS; CDR2 reads YFSETQ. This CDR3 has 16 residues. This chain's CDR3 is CASSLEAGGNTGELFF.

V gene TRBV20-1 combines with J gene TRBJ1-5. This CDR3 is 16 amino acids long. Germline-derived CDR1 and CDR2 are DFQATT and SNEGSKA (reference sequence). The CDR3 is CSARDYGVIGNQPQHF.

The V call is TRBV20-1, the J call TRBJ2-1; checking the TCRdb D call of TRBD1 is not possible without DNA. This CDR3 has 12 residues. Germline lookup yields CDR1 DFQATT and CDR2 SNEGSKA (reference sequence). The chain's CDR3 is CSAVPREGEQFF.

The J gene is TRBJ2-3, the V gene TRBV28; TCRdb's D call, TRBD1, is unchecked because there is no DNA. Germline CDR1 is MDHEN and CDR2 is SYDVKM. The CDR3 sequence is 16 residues long. CDR3 loop: CASSNNRDIITDTQYF.

CDR3: CASSLHRVRGTGELFF. This chain links TRBV27 with TRBJ2-2; the TRBD2 assignment by TCRdb is unverifiable without DNA. The CDR3 sequence is 16 residues long. Germline CDR1 MNHEY, CDR2 SMNVEV (reference sequence).